This T cell receptor (beta chain) stems from a study of T cell responses to AZD1222 COVID-19 vaccine. V was clipped by 8 bases and J by 0 bases, with 10 bases between them. Germline V gives CDR1 MDHEN, CDR2 SYDVKM. This CDR3 spans 13 amino acids. As to this clone: Its specificity is not known.

Study results and limitations: Repertoire samples came only from after the peak T cell response. Spike-specific TCR depth and breadth grew after two AZD1222 doses. Among the donors, most were white British and more were female, and clonal diversity was possibly underestimated.

Assay: immunoSEQ multiplex PCR; the TCRdb copy retains only in-frame clones and omits some. Seen here are 25,000 to 35,000 clones, approximately 90% observed once, and the top ten hold roughly 44%. This sequence was found in an adult in good health. The sample was peripheral blood, taken on day 0 of AZD1222 vaccination. This chain connects TRBV28 to TRBJ1-2; D is undetermined. CDR3 sequence: CASYSTANYGYTF. In DNA form, the CDR3 reads TGTGCCAGCTACTCCACAGCTAACTATGGCTACACCTTC.